In terms of frequency, the clone carrying this T cell receptor (beta chain) is medium-sized. Its antigen is not identified. CDR1 and CDR2 (germline): LGHDT, YNNKEL (reference sequence). This CDR3 contains 14 residues. The data were obtained in a study of CXCR3-negative and CXCR3-positive naive CD8 T cells. Carrying UMI labels, the TRB cDNA libraries were prepared through 5' RACE. TCRdb re-called the 5' RACE reads; one entry per CDR3 protein, DNA not given. This table holds 5,500 to 7,500 distinct CDR3 sequences. Study-level findings and limits: When CXCR3-positive naive cells were set against CXCR3-negative naive cells, the former had more hydrophobic TRB CDR3s.

Sequenced material: naive CXCR3+ CD8+ T cells from blood. Subset specified: CD45RO-CCR7+CD27+CD95- naive CD8+ T cells expressing CXCR3 (TNR3+). V is TRBV3-1 and J is TRBJ2-5; absent DNA, TCRdb's TRBD1 call cannot be checked. The clonotype was recovered from a human donor in good health. Some clones in this sample may be carry-over from other donors' samples. The CDR3 here is CASSQGTGRETQYF.